Detailed here is one TCR beta chain. Per the authors' pipeline: It was from reference gene primer amplification that nucleated cell counts were estimated. Measured with immunoSEQ multiplex PCR; TCRdb has only the in-frame clones, and not every one. Clone size and V and J calls were adopted from that table, with D and trimming inferred from the DNA. The table shows tens of thousands of clones, with approximately 80% occurring only once. This entry belongs to a study of blood T cell repertoires in COVID-19. Study overall: Material from acute and convalescent COVID-19 was sourced from the United States, Italy and Spain. Sample material is recorded as cDNA or gDNA derived from T cells, B-cell-depleted T cells, or PBMCs.

Germline-derived CDR1 and CDR2 are SGHVS and FQNEAQ. Losses at the gene ends were 6 bases for V and 0 bases for J; bases not matched to a gene: 11. CDR3 length: 17 residues. The sequencing sample was made of peripheral blood. The V and J genes are TRBV7-8 and TRBJ2-1; 7 bases fit TRBD2. This clonotype originated in a man in his sixties with active or convalescent COVID-19. As DNA, the CDR3 is TGTGCCAGCAGTCGAACGGGGGGTACGGGCTCCTACAATGAGCAGTTCTTC. Its translation: CASSRTGGTGSYNEQFF.